This TCR beta chain was captured by sequencing in a study of T cells in Graves' hyperthyroidism and ophthalmopathy. The CDR3 runs 15 residues. The ends were cut back, 0 bases at V and 10 bases at J, with 18 bases in the middle. The germline V gene encodes CDR1 ENHRY and CDR2 SYGVKD. Regions amplified from RNA transcripts were the TCR beta CDR3 regions. First-round RT-PCR of the TCR CDR3 relied on the HTBI primer set. In TCRdb, the multiplex PCR reads were re-called with MiXCR into one record per CDR3 protein. The table has approximately 530,000 distinct CDR3 sequences, over 15% seen once. With respect to this clonotype: Its antigen is undetermined.

Hyperthyroidism in the patients, aged 18 to 65, was newly diagnosed and under 2 months in duration. Using around 10 ml of fresh peripheral blood, PBMCs were prepared. Findings and caveats of the study: In blood, most of the thyroid clonotypes expanded above 0.001 were also present.

Sequencing was performed on blood. This TCR was sampled from a woman between 18 and 30 years old with Graves' hyperthyroidism. V gene TRBV10-3 combines with J gene TRBJ1-1, with D possibly TRBD1 on 5 matching bases. The CDR3 is CAISESGRGSAGAFF. CDR3 sequence (DNA): TGTGCCATCAGTGAGTCGGGGAGGGGATCGGCCGGAGCTTTCTTT.